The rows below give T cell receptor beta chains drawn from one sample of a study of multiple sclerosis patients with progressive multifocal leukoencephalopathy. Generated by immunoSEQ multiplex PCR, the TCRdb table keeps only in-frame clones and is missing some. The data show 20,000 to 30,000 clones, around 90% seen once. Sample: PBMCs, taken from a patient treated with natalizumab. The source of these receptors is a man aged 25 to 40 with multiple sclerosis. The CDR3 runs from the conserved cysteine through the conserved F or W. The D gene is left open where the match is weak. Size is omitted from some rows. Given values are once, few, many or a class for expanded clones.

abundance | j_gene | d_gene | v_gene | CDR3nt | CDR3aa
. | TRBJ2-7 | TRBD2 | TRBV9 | TGTGCCAGCAGCCCCAGTGGCGGGAGGGGTTCCTACGAGCAGTACTTC | CASSPSGGRGSYEQYF
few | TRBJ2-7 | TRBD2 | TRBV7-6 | TGTGCCAGCAGCCCTGGTGGGTGGGGGGGAAACTACGAGCAGTACTTC | CASSPGGWGGNYEQYF
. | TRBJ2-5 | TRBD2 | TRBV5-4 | TGTGCCAGCAGCCAGGCGGCTAGCGGGGAGACCCAGTACTTC | CASSQAASGETQYF
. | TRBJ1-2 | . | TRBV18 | TGTGCCAGCTCACCCAGGACAAGCCCTAACTATGGCTACACCTTC | CASSPRTSPNYGYTF
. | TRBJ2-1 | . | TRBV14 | TGTGCCAGCAGCCAATCGGCTCGGGGTTTCAATGAGCAGTTCTTC | CASSQSARGFNEQFF
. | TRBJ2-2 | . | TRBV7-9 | TGTGCCAGCAGCTTTTTGAACACCGGGGAGCTGTTTTTT | CASSFLNTGELFF
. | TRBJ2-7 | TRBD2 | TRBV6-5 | TGTGCCAGCAGTCCTCCGACTAGCGGCTTAGACGAGCAGTACTTC | CASSPPTSGLDEQYF
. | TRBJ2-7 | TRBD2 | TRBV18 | TGTGCCAGCTCACCAGGGGGACTAGTCTACGAGCAGTACTTC | CASSPGGLVYEQYF
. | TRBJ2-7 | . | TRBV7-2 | TGTGCCAGCAGCTTCCCGGAAGCGGCCTACGAGCAGTACTTC | CASSFPEAAYEQYF
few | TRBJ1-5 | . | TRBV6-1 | TGTGCCAGCGGTCGGACAGCTAATCAGCCCCAGCATTTT | CASGRTANQPQHF
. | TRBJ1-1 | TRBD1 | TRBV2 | TGTGCCAGCAGTGAAGGGACAGGCGAAGGCACTGAAGCTTTCTTT | CASSEGTGEGTEAFF
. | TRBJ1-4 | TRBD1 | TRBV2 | TGTGCCAGCAGTGAGGGACAGATTCCTACCTATGAAAAACTGTTTTTT | CASSEGQIPTYEKLFF
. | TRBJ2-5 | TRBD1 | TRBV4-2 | TGTGCCAGCAGCCAAGGAGGGACAGTAGAGACCCAGTACTTC | CASSQGGTVETQYF
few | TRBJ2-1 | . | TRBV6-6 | TGTGCCAGCAGTTACCTGGGACTCAACAATGAGCAGTTCTTC | CASSYLGLNNEQFF
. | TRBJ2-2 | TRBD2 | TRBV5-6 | TGTGCCAGCAGCGTTGGTCCCGGGACTAGCGGGTTTCGGGGGGAGCTGTTTTTT | CASSVGPGTSGFRGELFF
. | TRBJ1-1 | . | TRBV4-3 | TGCGCCAGCAGCCCCGGACAGTTAAACACTGAAGCTTTCTTT | CASSPGQLNTEAFF
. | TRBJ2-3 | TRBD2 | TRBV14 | TGTGCCAGCAGCCACCGACTAGCGGGAGCGGATACGCAGTATTTT | CASSHRLAGADTQYF
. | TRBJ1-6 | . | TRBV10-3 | TGTGCCATCAGTGATGGAGACCGAGGCTATAATTCACCCCTCCACTTT | CAISDGDRGYNSPLHF
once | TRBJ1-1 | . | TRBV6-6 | TGTGCCAGCAGTTATAGTCCCAGGACGGAAGCTTTCTTT | CASSYSPRTEAFF
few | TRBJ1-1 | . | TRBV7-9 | TGTGCCAGCACCCAATTGAACACTGAAGCTTTCTTT | CASTQLNTEAFF
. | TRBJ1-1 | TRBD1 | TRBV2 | TGTGCCAGCAGTGACAGGTCGGCAGGGGGGCTTAACACTGAAGCTTTCTTT | CASSDRSAGGLNTEAFF
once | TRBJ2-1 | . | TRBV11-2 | TGTGCCAGCAGCTTAGGCCTTGGGGTTCACTACAATGAGCAGTTCTTC | CASSLGLGVHYNEQFF
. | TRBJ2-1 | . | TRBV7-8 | TGTGCCAGCAGCCCCCAACTCAATGAGCAGTTCTTC | CASSPQLNEQFF
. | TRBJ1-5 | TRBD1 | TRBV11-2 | TGTGCCAGCAGCTCGGGGACAGGGGTGGGTCAGCCCCAGCATTTT | CASSSGTGVGQPQHF
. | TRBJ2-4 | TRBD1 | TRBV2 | TGTGCCAGCAGTGAGGGCAGGGGGCTTACCAAAAACATTCAGTACTTC | CASSEGRGLTKNIQYF
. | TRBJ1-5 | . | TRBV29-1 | TGCAGCGTTGGGGAAAGTAAAGGACAGCCCCAGCATTTT | CSVGESKGQPQHF
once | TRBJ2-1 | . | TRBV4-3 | TGCGCCAGCAGCCAAGCCCTAGCCTTCCCCTACAATGAGCAGTTCTTC | CASSQALAFPYNEQFF
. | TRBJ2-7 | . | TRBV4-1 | TGCGCCAGCAGCCCTAGGAGTACCTACGAGCAGTACTTC | CASSPRSTYEQYF
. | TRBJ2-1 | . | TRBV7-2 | TGTGCCAGCAAATTCCGCCCGACCGCCTACAATGAGCAGTTCTTC | CASKFRPTAYNEQFF
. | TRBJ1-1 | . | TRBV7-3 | TGTGCCAGCAGCGTGACAGCTAACACTGAAGCTTTCTTT | CASSVTANTEAFF
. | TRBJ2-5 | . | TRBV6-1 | TGTGCCAGCAGTGAATGGCTGGTCCAAGAGACCCAGTACTTC | CASSEWLVQETQYF
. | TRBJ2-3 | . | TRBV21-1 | TGTGCCACCCCCAAAAGGAGCGGGAGCCACACAGATACGCAGTATTTT | CATPKRSGSHTDTQYF
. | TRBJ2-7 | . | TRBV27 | TGTGCCAGCACAGGCCTAGCCGGGGACGAGCAGTACTTC | CASTGLAGDEQYF
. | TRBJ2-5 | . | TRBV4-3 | TGCGCCAGCAGCCAAGATGGCAGGGCAGAGACCCAGTACTTC | CASSQDGRAETQYF
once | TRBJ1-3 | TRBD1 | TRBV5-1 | TGCGCCAGCAGCTTGACAGGGGAAGACACCATATATTTT | CASSLTGEDTIYF
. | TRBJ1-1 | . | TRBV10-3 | TGTGCCATCTCGAGGAACATGAACACTGAAGCTTTCTTT | CAISRNMNTEAFF
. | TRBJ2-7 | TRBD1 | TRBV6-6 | TGTGCCAGCAGTTCCGGGACAGGGGGCTCCTACGAGCAGTACTTC | CASSSGTGGSYEQYF
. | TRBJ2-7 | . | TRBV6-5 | TGTGCCAGCAGTAACCGCTACGAGCAGTACTTC | CASSNRYEQYF
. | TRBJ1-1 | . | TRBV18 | TGTGCCAGCTCACCACGGTCCCAGGACGCGAACACTGAAGCTTTCTTT | CASSPRSQDANTEAFF
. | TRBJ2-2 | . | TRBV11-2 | TGTGCCAGCAGCTTACGCAGGGTCACCGGGGAGCTGTTTTTT | CASSLRRVTGELFF
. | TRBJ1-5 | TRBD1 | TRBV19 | TGTGCCAGTAGTGGGGGCCGGGACAGGGGAAATAGCAATCAGCCCCAGCATTTT | CASSGGRDRGNSNQPQHF
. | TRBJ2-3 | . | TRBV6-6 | TGTGCCAGCAGTTACGAGTCCCACCGCAGCACAGATACGCAGTATTTT | CASSYESHRSTDTQYF
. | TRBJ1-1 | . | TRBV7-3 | TGTGCCAGCAGCTCCCGTCGGGCAGGGATGAACACTGAAGCTTTCTTT | CASSSRRAGMNTEAFF
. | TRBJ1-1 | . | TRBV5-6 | TGTGCCAGCAGCCCTGGACTTAGGAACACTGAAGCTTTCTTT | CASSPGLRNTEAFF
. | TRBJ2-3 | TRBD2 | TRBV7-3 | TGTGCCAGCAGCTTATGGACTAGCGGGAGCACCCCGGCGCCGCAGTATTTT | CASSLWTSGSTPAPQYF
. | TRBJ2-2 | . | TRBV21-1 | TGTGCCAGCAGCTTAGGAGATATGAACACCGGGGAGCTGTTTTTT | CASSLGDMNTGELFF
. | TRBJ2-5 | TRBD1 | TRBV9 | TGTGCCAGCAGCGTAGACCGGGACAGGGCGCAAGAGACCCAGTACTTC | CASSVDRDRAQETQYF
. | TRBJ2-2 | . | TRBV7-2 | TGTGCCAGCAGCTTAGGGGCCGCCGGGACTCCCGCCGGGGAGCTGTTTTTT | CASSLGAAGTPAGELFF
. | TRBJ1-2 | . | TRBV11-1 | TGTGCCAGCAGCAGACGGGGTAAGGCTGGAAAGATCTATGGCTACACCTTC | CASSRRGKAGKIYGYTF
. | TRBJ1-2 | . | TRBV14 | TGTGCCAGCAGCCAAGGCGGGACACCCTACTATGGCTACACCTTC | CASSQGGTPYYGYTF
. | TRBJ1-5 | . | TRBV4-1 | TGCGCCAGCAGCCTCGACCTCAATCAGCCCCAGCATTTT | CASSLDLNQPQHF
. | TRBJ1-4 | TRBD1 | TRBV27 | TGTGCCAGCAGTGGTCTCGGACAGGGATTGGGCGCTACTAATGAAAAACTGTTTTTT | CASSGLGQGLGATNEKLFF